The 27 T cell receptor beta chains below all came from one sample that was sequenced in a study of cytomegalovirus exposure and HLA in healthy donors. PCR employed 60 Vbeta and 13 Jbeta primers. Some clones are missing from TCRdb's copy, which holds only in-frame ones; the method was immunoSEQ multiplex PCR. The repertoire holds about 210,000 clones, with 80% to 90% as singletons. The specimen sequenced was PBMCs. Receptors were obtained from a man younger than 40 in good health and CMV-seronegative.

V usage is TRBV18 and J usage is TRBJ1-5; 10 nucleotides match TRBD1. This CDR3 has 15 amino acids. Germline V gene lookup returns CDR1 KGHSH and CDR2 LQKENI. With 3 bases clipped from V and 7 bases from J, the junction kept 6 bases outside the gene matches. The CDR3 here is CASSPSGTGDQPQHF. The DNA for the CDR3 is TGTGCCAGCTCACCTTCCGGGACAGGGGACCAGCCCCAGCATTTT.

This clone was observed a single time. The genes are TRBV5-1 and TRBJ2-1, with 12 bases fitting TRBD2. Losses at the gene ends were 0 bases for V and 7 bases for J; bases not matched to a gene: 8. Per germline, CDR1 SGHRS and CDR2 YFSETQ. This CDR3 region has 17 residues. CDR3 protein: CASSLVSSGGAGNEQFF. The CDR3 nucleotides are TGCGCCAGCAGCTTGGTGTCTAGCGGGGGGGCCGGTAATGAGCAGTTCTTC. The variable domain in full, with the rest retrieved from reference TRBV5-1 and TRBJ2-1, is KAGVTQTPRYLIKTRGQQVTLSCSPISGHRSVSWYQQTPGQGLQFLFEYFSETQRNKGNFPGRFSGRQFSNSRSEMNVSTLELGDSALYLCASSLVSSGGAGNEQFFGPGTRLTVL.

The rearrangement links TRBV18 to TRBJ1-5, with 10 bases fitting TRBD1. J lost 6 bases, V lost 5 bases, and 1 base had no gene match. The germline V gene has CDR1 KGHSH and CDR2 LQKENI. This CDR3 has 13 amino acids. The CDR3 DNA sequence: TGTGCCAGCTCAGGGGACAGGGGTCAGCCCCAGCATTTT. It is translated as CASSGDRGQPQHF.

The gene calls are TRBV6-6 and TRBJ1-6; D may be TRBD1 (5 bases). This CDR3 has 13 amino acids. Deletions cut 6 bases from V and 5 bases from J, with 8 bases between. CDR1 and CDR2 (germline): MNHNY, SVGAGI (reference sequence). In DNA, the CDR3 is TGTGCCAGCAGGGGGGGGGATAATTCACCCCTCCACTTT. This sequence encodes CASRGGDNSPLHF.

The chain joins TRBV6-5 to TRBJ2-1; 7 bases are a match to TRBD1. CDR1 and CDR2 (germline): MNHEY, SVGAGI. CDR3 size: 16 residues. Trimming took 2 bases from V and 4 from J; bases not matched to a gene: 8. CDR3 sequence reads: CASSYKGAKGYNEQFF. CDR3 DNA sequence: TGTGCCAGCAGTTACAAGGGGGCAAAGGGATACAATGAGCAGTTCTTC.

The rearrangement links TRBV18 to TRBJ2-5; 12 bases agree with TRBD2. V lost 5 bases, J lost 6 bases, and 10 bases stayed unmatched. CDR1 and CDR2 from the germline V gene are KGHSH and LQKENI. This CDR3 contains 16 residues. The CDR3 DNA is TGTGCCAGCTCAGCCACTAGCGGGGGGCCGGTAAAGACCCAGTACTTC. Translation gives CASSATSGGPVKTQYF.

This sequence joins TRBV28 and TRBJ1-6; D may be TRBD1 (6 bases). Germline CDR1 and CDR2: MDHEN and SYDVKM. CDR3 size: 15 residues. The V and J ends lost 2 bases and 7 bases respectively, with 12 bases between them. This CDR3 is CASSLTGLTNSPLHF. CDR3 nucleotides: TGTGCCAGCAGTTTAACAGGGCTGACAAATTCACCCCTCCACTTT.

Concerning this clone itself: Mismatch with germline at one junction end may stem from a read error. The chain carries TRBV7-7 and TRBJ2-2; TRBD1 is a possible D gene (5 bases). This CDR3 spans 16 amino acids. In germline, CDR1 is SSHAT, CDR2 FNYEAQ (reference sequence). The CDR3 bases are TGTGCTAGCAGCTCCGGGCCAGGGCCTAACACCGGGGAGCTGTTTTTT. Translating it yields CASSSGPGPNTGELFF.

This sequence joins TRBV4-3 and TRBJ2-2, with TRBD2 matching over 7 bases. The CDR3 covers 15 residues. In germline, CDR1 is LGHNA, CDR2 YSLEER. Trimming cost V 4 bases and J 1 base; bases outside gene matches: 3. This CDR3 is CASSRLAGNTGELFF. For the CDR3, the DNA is TGCGCCAGCAGCCGTTTAGCGGGGAACACCGGGGAGCTGTTTTTT.

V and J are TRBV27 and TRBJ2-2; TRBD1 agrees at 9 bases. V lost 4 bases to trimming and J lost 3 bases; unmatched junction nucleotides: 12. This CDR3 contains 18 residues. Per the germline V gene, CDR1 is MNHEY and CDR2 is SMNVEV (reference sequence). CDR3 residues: CASSSSQGAIADTGELFF. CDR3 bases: TGTGCCAGCAGTTCGTCACAGGGGGCTATCGCCGACACCGGGGAGCTGTTTTTT.

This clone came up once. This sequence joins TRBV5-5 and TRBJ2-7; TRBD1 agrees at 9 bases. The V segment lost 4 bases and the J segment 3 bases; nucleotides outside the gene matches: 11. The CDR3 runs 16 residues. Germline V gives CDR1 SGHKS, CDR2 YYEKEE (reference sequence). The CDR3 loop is CASSLSPGDRVYEQYF. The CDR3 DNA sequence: TGTGCCAGCAGCCTGAGCCCCGGGGACAGGGTCTACGAGCAGTACTTC.

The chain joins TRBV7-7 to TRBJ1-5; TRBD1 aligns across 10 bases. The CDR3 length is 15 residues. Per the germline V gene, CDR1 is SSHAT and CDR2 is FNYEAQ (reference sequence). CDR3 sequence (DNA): TGTGCTAGCCGAAGACAGGGGGCAGGCAATCAGCCCCAGCATTTT. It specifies CASRRQGAGNQPQHF.

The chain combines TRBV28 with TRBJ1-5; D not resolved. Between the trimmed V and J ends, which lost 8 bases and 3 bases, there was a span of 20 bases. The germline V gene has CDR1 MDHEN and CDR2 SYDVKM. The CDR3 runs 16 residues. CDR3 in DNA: TGTGCCAGCGACCGAACCACCGGGTCGTTCAATCAGCCCCAGCATTTT. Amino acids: CASDRTTGSFNQPQHF.

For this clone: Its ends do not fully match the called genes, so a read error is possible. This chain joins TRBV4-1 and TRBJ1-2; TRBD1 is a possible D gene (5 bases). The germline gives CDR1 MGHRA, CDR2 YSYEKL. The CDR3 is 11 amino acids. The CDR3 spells CASSQDNRKAF. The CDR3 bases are TGCGCCAGCAGCCAAGATAACAGGAAAGCCTTC.

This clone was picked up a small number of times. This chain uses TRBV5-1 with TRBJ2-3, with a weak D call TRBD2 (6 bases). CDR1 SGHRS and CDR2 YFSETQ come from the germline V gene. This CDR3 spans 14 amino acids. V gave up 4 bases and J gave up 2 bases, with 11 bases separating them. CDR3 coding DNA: TGCGCCAGCAGCGGGGGGTATCCCACAGATACGCAGTATTTT. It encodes CASSGGYPTDTQYF.

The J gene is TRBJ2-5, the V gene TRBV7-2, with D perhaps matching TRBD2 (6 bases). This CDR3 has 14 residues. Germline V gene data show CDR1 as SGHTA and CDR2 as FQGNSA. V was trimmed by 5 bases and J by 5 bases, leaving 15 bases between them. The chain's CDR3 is CASSPGGTSETQYF. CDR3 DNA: TGTGCCAGCAGCCCCGGGGGAACGAGTGAGACCCAGTACTTC.

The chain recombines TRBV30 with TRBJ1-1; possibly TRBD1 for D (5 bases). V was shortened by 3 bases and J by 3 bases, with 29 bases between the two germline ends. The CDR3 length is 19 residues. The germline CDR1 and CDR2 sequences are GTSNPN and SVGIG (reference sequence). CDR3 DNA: TGTGCCTGGAGGGCCCCTAGCGGGGGGTATTCCCGCGGCTACACTGAAGCTTTCTTT. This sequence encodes CAWRAPSGGYSRGYTEAFF.

CDR3 DNA: TGTGCCAGCAGTAGGCGGACAGGGGGGGTCAACGAGCAGTACTTC. It yields the protein CASSRRTGGVNEQYF. The chain combines TRBV2 with TRBJ2-7; 10 bases map to TRBD1. Losses at the gene ends were 5 bases for V and 5 bases for J; bases not matched to a gene: 9. The CDR3 runs to 15 residues. Per the germline V gene, CDR1 is SNHLY and CDR2 is FYNNEI. Filled out from reference TRBV2 and TRBJ2-7, the complete variable domain reads EPEVTQTPSHQVTQMGQEVILRCVPISNHLYFYWYRQILGQKVEFLVSFYNNEISEKSEIFDDQFSVERPDGSNFTLKIRSTKLEDSAMYFCASSRRTGGVNEQYFGPGTRLTVT.

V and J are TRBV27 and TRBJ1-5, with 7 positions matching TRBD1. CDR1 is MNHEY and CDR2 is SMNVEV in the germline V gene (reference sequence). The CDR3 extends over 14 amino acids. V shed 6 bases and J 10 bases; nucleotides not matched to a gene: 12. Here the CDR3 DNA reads TGTGCCAGCAGGATCCAGGGGGGAGCCCCACCCCAGCATTTT. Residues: CASRIQGGAPPQHF.

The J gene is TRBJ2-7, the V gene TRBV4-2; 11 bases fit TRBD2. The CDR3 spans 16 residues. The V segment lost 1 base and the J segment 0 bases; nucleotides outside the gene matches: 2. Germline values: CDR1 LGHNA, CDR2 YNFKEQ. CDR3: CASSQALAGVSYEQYF. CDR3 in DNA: TGTGCCAGCAGCCAAGCACTAGCGGGGGTCTCCTACGAGCAGTACTTC.

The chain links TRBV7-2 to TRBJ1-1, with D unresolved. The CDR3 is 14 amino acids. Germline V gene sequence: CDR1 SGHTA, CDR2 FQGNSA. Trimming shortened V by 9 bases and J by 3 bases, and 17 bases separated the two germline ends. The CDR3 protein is CASFLGGIDTEAFF. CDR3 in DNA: TGTGCCAGTTTCCTGGGAGGGATCGACACTGAAGCTTTCTTT. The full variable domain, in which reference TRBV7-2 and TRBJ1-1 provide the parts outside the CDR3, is GAGVSQSPSNKVTEKGKDVELRCDPISGHTALYWYRQSLGQGLEFLIYFQGNSAPDKSGLPSDRFSAERTGGSVSTLTIQRTQQEDSAVYLCASFLGGIDTEAFFGQGTRLTVV.

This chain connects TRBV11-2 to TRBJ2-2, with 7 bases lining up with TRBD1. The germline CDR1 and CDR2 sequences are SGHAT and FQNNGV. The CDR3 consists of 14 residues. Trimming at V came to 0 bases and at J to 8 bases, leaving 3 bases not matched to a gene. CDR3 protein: CASSLEQGSGELFF. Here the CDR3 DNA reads TGTGCCAGCAGCTTAGAACAGGGGAGTGGGGAGCTGTTTTTT.

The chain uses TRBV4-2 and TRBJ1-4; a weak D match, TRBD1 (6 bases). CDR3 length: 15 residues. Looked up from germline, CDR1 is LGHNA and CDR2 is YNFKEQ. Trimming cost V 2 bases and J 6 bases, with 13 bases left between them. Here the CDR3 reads CASSQRRDTDEKLFF. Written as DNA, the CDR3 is TGTGCCAGCAGCCAACGACGGGACACAGATGAAAAACTGTTTTTT.

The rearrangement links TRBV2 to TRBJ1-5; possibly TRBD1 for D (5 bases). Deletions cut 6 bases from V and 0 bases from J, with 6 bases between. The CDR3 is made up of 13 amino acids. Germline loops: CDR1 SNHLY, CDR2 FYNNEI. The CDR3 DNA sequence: TGTGCCAGCAGAGACAGTAGCAATCAGCCCCAGCATTTT. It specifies CASRDSSNQPQHF.

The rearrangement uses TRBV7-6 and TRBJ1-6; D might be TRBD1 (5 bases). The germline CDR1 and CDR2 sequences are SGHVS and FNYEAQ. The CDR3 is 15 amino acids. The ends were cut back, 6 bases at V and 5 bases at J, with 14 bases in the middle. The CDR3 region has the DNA TGTGCCAGCAGTTACTACGGGACTAATAATTCACCCCTCCACTTT. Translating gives CASSYYGTNNSPLHF.

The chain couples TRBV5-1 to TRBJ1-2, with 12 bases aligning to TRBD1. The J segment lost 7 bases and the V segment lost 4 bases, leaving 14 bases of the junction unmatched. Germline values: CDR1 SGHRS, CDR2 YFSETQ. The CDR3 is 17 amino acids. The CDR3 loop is CASSPGTGGSSGGGYTF. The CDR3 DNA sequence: TGCGCCAGCAGCCCCGGGACAGGGGGCTCCTCTGGGGGTGGCTACACCTTC.

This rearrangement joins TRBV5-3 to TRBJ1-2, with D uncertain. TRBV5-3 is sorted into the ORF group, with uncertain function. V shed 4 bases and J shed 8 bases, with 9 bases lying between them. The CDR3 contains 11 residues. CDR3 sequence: CARSLAGGYTF. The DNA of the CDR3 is TGTGCCAGAAGCCTGGCGGGAGGCTACACCTTC.